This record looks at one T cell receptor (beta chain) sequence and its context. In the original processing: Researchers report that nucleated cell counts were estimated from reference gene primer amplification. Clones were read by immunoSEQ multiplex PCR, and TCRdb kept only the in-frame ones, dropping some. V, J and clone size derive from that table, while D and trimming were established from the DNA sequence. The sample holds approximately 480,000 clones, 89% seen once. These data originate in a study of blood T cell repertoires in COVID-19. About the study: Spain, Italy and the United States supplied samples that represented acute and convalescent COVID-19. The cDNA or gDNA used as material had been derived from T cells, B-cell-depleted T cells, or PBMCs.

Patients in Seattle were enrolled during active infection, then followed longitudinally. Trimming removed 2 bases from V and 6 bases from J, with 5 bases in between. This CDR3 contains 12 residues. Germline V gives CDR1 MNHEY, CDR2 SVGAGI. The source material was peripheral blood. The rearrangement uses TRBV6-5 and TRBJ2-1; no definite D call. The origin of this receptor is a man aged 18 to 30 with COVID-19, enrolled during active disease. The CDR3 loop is CASSYPGNEQFF. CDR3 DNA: TGTGCCAGCAGTTACCCAGGCAATGAGCAGTTCTTC.